This entry features one T cell receptor beta chain sequence. Germline V gene sequence: CDR1 SGHDT, CDR2 YYEEEE. The germline V and J ends were trimmed by 3 bases and 2 bases, with 6 bases remaining between them. The CDR3 has 12 residues. TCRdb called the RT-PCR reads again in MiXCR, with one record for every CDR3 protein. The sample holds about 680,000 distinct CDR3 sequences; approximately 14% are singletons and the top ten take around 3.3%. The V and J genes are TRBV5-6 and TRBJ2-7; D gene uncertain. The sequence was obtained from a female donor in good health, serving as a healthy control. The sequencing input was memory CD4+ T cells from blood. CDR3 protein: CASSYTTYEQYF. The CDR3 coding sequence is TGTGCCAGCAGCTACACCACCTACGAGCAGTACTTC.